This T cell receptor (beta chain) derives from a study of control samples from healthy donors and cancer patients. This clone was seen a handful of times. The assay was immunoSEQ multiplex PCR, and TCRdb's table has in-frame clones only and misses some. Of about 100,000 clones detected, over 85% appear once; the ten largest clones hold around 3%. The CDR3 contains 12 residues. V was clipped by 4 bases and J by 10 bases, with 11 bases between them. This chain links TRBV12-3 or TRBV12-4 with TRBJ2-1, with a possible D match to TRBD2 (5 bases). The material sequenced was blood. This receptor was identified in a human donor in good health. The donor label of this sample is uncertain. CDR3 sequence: CASSWMPGEQFF. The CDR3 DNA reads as TGTGCCAGCAGTTGGATGCCGGGAGAGCAGTTCTTC.